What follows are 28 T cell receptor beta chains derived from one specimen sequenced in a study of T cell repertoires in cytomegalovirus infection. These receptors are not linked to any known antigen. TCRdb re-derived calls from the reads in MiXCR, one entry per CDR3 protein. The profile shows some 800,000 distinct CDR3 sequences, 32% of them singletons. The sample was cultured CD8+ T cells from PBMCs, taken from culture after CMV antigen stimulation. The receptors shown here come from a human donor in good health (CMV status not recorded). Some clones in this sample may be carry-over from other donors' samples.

CDR3 nucleotides: TGTGCCATCATTTCCTCCGCCAATGAGCAGTTCTTC. Its protein product is CAIISSANEQFF. The chain recombines TRBV10-3 with TRBJ2-1; D unresolved. V was clipped by 7 bases and J by 6 bases, with 10 bases between them. From germline, CDR1 is ENHRY and CDR2 SYGVKD. The CDR3 has 12 amino acids.

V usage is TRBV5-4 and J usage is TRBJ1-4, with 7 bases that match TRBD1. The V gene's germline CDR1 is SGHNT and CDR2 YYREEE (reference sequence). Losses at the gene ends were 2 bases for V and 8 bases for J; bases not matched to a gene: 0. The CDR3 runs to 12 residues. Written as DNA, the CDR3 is TGTGCCAGCAGCTTACAGGGGGAAAAACTGTTTTTT. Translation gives CASSLQGEKLFF.

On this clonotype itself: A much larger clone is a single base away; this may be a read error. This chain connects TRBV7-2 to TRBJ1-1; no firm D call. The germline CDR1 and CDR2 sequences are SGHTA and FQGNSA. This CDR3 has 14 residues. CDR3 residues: CVSSLIRRNTEAFF. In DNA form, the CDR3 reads TGTGTCAGCAGCTTAATACGCAGGAACACTGAAGCTTTCTTT.

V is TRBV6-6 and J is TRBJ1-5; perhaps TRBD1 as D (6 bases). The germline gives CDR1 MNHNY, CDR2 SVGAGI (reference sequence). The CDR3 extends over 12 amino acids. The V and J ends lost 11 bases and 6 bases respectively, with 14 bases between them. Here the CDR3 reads CAAGAGLQPQHF. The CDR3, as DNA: TGTGCCGCAGGGGCAGGGCTTCAGCCCCAGCATTTT.

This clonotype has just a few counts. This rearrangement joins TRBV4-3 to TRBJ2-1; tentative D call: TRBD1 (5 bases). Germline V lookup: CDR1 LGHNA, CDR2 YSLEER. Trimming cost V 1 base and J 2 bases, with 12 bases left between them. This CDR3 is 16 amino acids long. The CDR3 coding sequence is TGCGCCAGCAGCCAAGGGGGTAGGGGCCCCTACAATGAGCAGTTCTTC. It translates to CASSQGGRGPYNEQFF.

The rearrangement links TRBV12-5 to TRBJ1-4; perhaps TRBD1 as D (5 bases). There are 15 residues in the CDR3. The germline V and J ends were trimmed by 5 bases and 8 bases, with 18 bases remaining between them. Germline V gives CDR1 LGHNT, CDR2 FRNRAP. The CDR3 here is CASGLGAVLMEKLFF. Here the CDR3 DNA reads TGTGCTAGTGGTCTCGGGGCGGTCCTAATGGAAAAACTGTTTTTT.

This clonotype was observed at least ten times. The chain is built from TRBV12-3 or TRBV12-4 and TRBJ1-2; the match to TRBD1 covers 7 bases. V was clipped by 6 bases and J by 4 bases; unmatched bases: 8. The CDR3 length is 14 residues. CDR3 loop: CASSPLGTAYGYTF. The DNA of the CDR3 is TGTGCCAGCAGCCCCTTAGGGACAGCCTATGGCTACACCTTC.

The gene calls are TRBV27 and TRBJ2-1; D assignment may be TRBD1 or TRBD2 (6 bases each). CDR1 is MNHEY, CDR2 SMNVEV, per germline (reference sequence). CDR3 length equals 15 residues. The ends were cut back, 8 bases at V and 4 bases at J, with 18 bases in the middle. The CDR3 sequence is CASQLGGGAYNEQFF. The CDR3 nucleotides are TGTGCCAGCCAACTCGGGGGCGGGGCTTACAATGAGCAGTTCTTC.

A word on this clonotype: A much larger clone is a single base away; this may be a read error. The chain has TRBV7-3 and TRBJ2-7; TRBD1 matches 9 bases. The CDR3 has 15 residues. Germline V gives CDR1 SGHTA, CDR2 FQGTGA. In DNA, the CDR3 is TGTGCCACCAGCTCAACGGACAGGGGAGACTACGAGCAGTACGTC. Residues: CATSSTDRGDYEQYV.

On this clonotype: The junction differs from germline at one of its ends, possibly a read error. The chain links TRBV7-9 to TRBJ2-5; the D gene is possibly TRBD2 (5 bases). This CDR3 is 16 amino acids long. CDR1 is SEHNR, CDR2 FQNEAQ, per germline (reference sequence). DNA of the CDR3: TGTGCCAACAGCCCGTCCGACGGCCCCTGGAGGGAGACCCAGTACTTC. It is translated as CANSPSDGPWRETQYF.

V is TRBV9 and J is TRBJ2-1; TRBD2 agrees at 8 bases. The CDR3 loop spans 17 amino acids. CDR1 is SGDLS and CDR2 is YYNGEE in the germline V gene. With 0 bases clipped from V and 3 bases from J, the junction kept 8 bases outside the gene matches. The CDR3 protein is CASSVVGSGADYNEQFF. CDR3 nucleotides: TGTGCCAGCAGCGTAGTTGGTAGCGGGGCTGACTACAATGAGCAGTTCTTC.

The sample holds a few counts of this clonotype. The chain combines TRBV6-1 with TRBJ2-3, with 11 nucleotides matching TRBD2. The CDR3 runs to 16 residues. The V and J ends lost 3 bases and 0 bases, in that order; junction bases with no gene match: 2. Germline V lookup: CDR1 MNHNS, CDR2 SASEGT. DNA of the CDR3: TGTGCCAGCAGTGAGTGGACTAGCGGGAGCACAGATACGCAGTATTTT. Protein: CASSEWTSGSTDTQYF.

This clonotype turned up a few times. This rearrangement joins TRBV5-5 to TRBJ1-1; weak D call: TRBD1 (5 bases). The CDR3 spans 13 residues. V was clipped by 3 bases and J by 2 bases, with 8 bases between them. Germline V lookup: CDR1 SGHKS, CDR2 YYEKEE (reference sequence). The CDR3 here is CASSSWTNTEAFF. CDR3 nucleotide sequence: TGTGCCAGCAGCTCGTGGACAAACACTGAAGCTTTCTTT.

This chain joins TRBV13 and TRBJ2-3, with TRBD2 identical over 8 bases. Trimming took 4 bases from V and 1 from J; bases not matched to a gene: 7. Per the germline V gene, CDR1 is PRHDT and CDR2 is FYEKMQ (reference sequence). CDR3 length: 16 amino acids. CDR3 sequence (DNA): TGTGCCAGCAGCTCCAGGGAGCGGGGGCGCACAGATACGCAGTATTTT. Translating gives CASSSRERGRTDTQYF.

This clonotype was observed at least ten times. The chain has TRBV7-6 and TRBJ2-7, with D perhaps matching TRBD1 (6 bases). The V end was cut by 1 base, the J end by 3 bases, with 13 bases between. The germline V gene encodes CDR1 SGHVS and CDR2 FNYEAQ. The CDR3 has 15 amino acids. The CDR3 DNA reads TGTGCCAGCAGCTTAGGGTCAGGGGACAACTACGAGCAGTACTTC. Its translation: CASSLGSGDNYEQYF.

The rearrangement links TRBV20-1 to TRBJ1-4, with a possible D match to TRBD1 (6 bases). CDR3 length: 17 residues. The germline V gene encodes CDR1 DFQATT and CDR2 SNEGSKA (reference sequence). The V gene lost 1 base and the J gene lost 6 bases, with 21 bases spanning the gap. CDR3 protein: CSARGLGTKMEDEKLFF. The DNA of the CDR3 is TGCAGTGCTAGAGGGCTTGGGACAAAGATGGAGGATGAAAAACTGTTTTTT.

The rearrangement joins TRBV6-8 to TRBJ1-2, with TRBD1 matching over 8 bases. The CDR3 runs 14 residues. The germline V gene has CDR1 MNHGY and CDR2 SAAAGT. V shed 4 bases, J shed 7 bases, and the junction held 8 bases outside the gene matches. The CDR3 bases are TGTGCCAGCAGTTGGGACAGGCGGTCCGGTGGCTACACCTTC. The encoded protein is CASSWDRRSGGYTF.

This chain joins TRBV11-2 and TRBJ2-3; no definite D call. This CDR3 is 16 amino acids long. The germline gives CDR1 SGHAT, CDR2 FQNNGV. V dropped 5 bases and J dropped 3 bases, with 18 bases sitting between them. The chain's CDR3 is CASSSRNAAPTDTQYF. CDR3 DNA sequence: TGTGCCAGCAGCAGCCGGAACGCAGCACCAACAGATACGCAGTATTTT.

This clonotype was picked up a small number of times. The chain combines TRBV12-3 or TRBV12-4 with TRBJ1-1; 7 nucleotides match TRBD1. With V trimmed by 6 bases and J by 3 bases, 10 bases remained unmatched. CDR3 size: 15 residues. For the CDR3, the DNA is TGTGCCAGCAGCCTAAATAGGGGGCTGGACACTGAAGCTTTCTTT. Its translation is CASSLNRGLDTEAFF.

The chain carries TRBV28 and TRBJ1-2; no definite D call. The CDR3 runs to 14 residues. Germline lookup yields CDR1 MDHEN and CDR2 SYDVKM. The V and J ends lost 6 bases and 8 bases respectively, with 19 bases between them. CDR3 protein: CASSIFLGRGGYTF. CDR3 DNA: TGTGCCAGCAGCATCTTCCTTGGGCGAGGCGGCTACACCTTC.

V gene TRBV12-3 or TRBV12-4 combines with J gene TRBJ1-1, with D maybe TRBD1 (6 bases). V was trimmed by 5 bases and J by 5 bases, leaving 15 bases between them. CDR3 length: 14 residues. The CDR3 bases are TGTGCCAGCAGTGAGGACAGCCCTTGGACTGAAGCTTTCTTT. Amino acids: CASSEDSPWTEAFF.

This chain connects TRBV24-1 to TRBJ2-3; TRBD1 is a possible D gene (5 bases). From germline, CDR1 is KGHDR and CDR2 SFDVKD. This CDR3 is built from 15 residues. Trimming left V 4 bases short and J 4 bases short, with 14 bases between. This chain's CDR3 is CATSELGDTADTQYF. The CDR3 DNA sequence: TGTGCCACCAGTGAATTAGGGGATACAGCAGATACGCAGTATTTT.

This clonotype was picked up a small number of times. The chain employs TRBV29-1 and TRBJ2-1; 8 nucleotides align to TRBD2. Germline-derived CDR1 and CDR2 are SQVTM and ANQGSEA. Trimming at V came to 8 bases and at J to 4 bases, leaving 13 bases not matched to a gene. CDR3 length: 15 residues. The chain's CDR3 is CSYGGGTSLYNEQFF. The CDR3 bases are TGCAGCTACGGAGGAGGGACTAGTTTATACAATGAGCAGTTCTTC.

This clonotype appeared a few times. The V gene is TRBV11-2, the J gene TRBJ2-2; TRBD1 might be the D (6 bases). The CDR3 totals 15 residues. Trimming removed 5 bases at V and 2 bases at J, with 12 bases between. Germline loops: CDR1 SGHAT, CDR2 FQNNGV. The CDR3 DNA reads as TGTGCCAGCAGCCACCGGACAGAAAACACCGGGGAGCTGTTTTTT. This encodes CASSHRTENTGELFF.

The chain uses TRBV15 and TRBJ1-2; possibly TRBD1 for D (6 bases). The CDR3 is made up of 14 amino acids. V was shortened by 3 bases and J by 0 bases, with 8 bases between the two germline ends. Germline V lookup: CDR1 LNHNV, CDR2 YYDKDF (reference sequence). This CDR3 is CATSSRGTNYGYTF. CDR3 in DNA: TGTGCCACCAGCAGCAGGGGAACTAACTATGGCTACACCTTC.

CDR3 bases: TGTGCCAGCAGTTACTTCCCCGAATACACTGAAGCTTTCTTT. Residues: CASSYFPEYTEAFF. The V call is TRBV6-5, the J call TRBJ1-1; D remains ambiguous. Germline lookup yields CDR1 MNHEY and CDR2 SVGAGI. V was pared by 1 base and J by 3 bases, with 9 bases between. The CDR3 totals 14 residues.

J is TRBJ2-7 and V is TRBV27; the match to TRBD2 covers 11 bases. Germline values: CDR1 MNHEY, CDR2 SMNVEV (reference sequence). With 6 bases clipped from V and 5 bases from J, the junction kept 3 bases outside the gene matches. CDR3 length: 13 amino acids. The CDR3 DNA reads TGTGCCAGCAGCCTAGCGGGGGGCCACGAGCAGTACTTC. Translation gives CASSLAGGHEQYF.

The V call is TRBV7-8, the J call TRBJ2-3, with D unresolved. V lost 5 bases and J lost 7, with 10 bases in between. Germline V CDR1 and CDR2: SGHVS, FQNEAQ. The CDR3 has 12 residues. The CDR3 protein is CASSPTPNTQYF. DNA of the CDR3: TGTGCCAGCAGCCCCACGCCGAATACGCAGTATTTT.